The 7 T cell receptor beta chains reported below all come from one sample, sequenced in a study of T cell changes during pregnancy in multiple sclerosis. Generated by immunoSEQ multiplex PCR, the TCRdb table keeps only in-frame clones and is missing some. The table records roughly 93,000 clones, around 93% of them present only once. Sequenced material: peripheral blood, taken before pregnancy. The receptor source for this set is a female donor with multiple sclerosis, enrolled in a pregnancy study.

This chain links TRBV18 with TRBJ2-7, with TRBD2 identical over 8 bases. The CDR3 contains 16 residues. Germline values: CDR1 KGHSH, CDR2 LQKENI. Trimming cost V 5 bases and J 3 bases; bases outside gene matches: 12. The CDR3 spells CASSGLVAGTYYEQYF. The CDR3 nucleotides are TGTGCCAGCTCAGGGCTAGTAGCGGGGACCTACTACGAGCAGTACTTC.

The chain uses TRBV27 and TRBJ1-5, with D unclear. Germline CDR1 MNHEY, CDR2 SMNVEV (reference sequence). The CDR3 spans 18 residues. V was shortened by 1 base and J by 7 bases, with 23 bases between the two germline ends. In DNA form, the CDR3 reads TGTGCCAGCAGTTTATTCTTTCCCCGACAAGCTGAGTACCAGCCCCAGCATTTT. Residues: CASSLFFPRQAEYQPQHF.

J is TRBJ1-5 and V is TRBV19; 7 nucleotides match TRBD1. V was pared by 4 bases and J by 0 bases, with 9 bases of the junction left unmatched. CDR1 is LNHDA and CDR2 is SQIVND in the germline V gene (reference sequence). The CDR3 covers 17 residues. The CDR3 sequence is CASSRPTGHGSNQPQHF. The CDR3 coding sequence is TGTGCCAGTAGTAGGCCGACAGGGCACGGTAGCAATCAGCCCCAGCATTTT.

The V gene is TRBV6-5, the J gene TRBJ2-3; 8 nucleotides match TRBD1. J gave up 4 bases and V 5 bases, and 5 bases lay outside the gene matches. Germline CDR1 and CDR2: MNHEY and SVGAGI. This CDR3 comprises 14 residues. CDR3 DNA: TGTGCCAGCAGTCGGACGACAGGGGCAGATACGCAGTATTTT. Translation: CASSRTTGADTQYF.

The chain combines TRBV5-4 with TRBJ1-2, with 8 nucleotides matching TRBD1. V lost 4 bases and J lost 8; bases outside the gene matches: 7. The CDR3 loop spans 13 amino acids. The germline gives CDR1 SGHNT, CDR2 YYREEE (reference sequence). The CDR3 DNA reads TGTGCCAGCAGCCTGGCGGCAGGGGGCGGCTACACCTTC. It is translated as CASSLAAGGGYTF.

CDR3 nucleotide sequence: TGTGCCAGCAGCCACGCCTCCGGCCAAGAGACCCAGTACTTC. It specifies CASSHASGQETQYF. The chain links TRBV7-7 to TRBJ2-5; the D is unclear. The V end lost 5 bases, the J end lost 1 base, and 11 bases lay between the germline ends. This CDR3 has 14 amino acids. CDR1 is SSHAT, CDR2 FNYEAQ, per germline (reference sequence).

CDR3 in amino acids: CASSSAATSYGYTF. CDR3 nucleotide sequence: TGTGCCAGCAGTTCTGCGGCCACCTCGTATGGCTACACCTTC. V is TRBV6-5 and J is TRBJ1-2; D ambiguous. Trimming removed 4 bases from V and 5 bases from J, with 14 bases in between. There are 14 residues in the CDR3. Per the germline V gene, CDR1 is MNHEY and CDR2 is SVGAGI.